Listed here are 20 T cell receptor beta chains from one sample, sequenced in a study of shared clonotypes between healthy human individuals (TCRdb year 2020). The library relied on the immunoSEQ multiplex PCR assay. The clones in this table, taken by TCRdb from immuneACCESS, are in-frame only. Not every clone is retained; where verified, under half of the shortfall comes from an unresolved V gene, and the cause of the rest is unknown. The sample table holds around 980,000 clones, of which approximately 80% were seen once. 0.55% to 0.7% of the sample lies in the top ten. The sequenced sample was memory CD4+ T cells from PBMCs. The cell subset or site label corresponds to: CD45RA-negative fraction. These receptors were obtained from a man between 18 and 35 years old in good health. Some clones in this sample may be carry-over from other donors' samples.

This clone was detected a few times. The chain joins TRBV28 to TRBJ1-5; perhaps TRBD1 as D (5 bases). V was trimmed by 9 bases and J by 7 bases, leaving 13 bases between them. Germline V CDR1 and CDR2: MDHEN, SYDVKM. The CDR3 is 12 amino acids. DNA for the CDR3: TGTGCCAGTTCAGGGTTCATGCAGCCCCAGCATTTT. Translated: CASSGFMQPQHF.

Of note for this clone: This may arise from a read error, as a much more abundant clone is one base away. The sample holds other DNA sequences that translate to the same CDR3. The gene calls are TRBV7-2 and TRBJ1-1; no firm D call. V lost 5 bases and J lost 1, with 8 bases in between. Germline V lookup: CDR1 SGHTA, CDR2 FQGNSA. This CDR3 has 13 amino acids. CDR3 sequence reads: CASSPQGNTEAFF. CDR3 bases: TGTGCCAGCAGCCCACAAGGGAACACTGAAGCTTTCTTT.

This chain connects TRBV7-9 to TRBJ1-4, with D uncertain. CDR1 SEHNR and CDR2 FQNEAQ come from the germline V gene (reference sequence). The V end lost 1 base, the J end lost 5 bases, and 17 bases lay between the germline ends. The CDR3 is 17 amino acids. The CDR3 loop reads CASSLVSRTGINEKLFF. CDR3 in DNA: TGTGCCAGCAGCTTAGTGTCCCGGACGGGAATAAATGAAAAACTGTTTTTT. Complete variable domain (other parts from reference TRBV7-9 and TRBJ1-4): DTGVSQNPRHKITKRGQNVTFRCDPISEHNRLYWYRQTLGQGPEFLTYFQNEAQLEKSRLLSDRFSAERPKGSFSTLEIQRTEQGDSAMYLCASSLVSRTGINEKLFFGSGTQLSVL.

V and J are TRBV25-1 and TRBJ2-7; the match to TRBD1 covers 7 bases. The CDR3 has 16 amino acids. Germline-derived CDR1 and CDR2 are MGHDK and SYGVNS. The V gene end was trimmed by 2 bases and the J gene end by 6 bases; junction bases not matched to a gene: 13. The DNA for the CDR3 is TGTGCCAGCAGTGAAATAAGACAGGGCACATCAAGCGAGCAGTACTTC. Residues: CASSEIRQGTSSEQYF.

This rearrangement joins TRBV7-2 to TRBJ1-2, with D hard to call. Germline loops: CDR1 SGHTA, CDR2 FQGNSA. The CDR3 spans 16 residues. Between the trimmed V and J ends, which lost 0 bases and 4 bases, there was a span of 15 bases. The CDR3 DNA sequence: TGTGCCAGCAGCTTAGCGAGGGCGGAGCTTATCTATGGCTACACCTTC. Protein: CASSLARAELIYGYTF.

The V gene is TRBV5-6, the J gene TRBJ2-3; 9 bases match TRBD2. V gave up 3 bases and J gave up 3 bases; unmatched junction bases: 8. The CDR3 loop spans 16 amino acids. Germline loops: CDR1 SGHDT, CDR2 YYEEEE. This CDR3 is CASSWYGGRVTDTQYF. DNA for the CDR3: TGTGCCAGCAGCTGGTACGGCGGGAGGGTTACAGATACGCAGTATTTT.

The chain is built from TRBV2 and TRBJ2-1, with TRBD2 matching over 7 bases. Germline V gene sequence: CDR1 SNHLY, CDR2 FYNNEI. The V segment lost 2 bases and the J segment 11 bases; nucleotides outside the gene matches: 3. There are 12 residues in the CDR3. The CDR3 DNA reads TGTGCCAGCAGTGAATTCGGGGGGAAGCAGTTCTTC. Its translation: CASSEFGGKQFF.

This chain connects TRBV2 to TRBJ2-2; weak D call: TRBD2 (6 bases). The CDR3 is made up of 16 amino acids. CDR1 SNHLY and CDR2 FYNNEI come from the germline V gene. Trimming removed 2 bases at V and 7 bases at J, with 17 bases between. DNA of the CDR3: TGTGCCAGCAGTGAACTAGCGCCTCAAGGTGGCGGGGAGCTGTTTTTT. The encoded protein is CASSELAPQGGGELFF.

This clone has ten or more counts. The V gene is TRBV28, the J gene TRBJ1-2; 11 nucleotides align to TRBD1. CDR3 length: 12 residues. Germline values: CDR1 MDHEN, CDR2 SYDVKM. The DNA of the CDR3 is TGTGCTGGAGGACAGGGGGCCTATGGCTACACCTTC. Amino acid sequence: CAGGQGAYGYTF.

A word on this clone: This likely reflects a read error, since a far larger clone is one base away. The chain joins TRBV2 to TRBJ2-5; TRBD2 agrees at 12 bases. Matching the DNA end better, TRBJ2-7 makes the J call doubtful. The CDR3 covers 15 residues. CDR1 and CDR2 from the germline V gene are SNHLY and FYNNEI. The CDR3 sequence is CATPGASGRAYEQYF. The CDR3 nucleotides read TGTGCCACACCCGGGGCTAGCGGGAGGGCCTACGAGCAGTACTTC.

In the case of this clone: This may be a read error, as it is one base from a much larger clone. CDR3 in DNA: TGTACCAGCAGCATGTCTCAAGCTAACTATGGCTACACCTTC. The encoded protein is CTSSMSQANYGYTF. The V and J genes are TRBV11-2 and TRBJ1-2; D is unclear. Germline V gene sequence: CDR1 SGHAT, CDR2 FQNNGV. The CDR3 sequence is 14 residues long.

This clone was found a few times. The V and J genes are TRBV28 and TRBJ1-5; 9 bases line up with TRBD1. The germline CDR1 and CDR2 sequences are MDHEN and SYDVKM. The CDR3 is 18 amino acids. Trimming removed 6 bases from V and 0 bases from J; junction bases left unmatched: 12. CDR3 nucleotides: TGTGCCAGCAGGGAGTTCGGGACAGGGCGTTATAGCAATCAGCCCCAGCATTTT. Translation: CASREFGTGRYSNQPQHF.

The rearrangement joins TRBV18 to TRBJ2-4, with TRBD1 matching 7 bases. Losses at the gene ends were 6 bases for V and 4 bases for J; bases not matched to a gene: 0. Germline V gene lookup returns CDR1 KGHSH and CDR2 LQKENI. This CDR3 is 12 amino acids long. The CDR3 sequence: CASSGQKNIQYF. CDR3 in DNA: TGTGCCAGCTCGGGACAGAAAAACATTCAGTACTTC.

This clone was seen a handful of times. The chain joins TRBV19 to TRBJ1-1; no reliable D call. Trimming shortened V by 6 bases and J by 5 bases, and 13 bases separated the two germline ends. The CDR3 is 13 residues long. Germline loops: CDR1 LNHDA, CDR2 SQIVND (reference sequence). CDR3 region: CASSLQLGTEAFF. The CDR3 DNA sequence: TGTGCCAGTAGCCTCCAGCTTGGGACTGAAGCTTTCTTT.

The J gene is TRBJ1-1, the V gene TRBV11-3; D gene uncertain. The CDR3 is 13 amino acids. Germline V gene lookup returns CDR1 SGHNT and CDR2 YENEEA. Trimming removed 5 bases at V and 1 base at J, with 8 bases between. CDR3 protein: CASSLPTNTEAFF. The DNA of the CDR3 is TGTGCCAGCAGCCTGCCAACGAACACTGAAGCTTTCTTT. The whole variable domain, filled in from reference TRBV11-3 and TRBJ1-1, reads EAGVVQSPRYKIIEKKQPVAFWCNPISGHNTLYWYLQNLGQGPELLIRYENEEAVDDSQLPKDRFSAERLKGVDSTLKIQPAELGDSAVYLCASSLPTNTEAFFGQGTRLTVV.

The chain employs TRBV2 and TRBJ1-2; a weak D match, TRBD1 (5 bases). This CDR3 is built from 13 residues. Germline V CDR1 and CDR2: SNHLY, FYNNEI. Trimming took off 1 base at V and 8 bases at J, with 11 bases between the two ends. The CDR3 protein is CASSEGRESGYTF. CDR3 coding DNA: TGTGCCAGCAGTGAAGGCAGGGAAAGCGGCTACACCTTC.

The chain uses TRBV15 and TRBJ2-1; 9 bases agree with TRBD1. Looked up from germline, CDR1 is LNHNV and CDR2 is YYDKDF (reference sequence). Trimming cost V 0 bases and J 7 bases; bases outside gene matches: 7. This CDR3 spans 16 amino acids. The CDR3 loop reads CATSRDVGTGRNEQFF. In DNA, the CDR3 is TGTGCCACCAGCAGAGATGTCGGGACAGGGAGAAATGAGCAGTTCTTC.

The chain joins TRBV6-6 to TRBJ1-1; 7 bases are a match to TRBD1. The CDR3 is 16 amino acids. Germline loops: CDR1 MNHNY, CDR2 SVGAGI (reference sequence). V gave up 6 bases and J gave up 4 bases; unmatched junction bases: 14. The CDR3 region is CASSPRGGVYVTEAFF. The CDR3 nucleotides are TGTGCCAGCAGCCCCAGAGGGGGCGTCTATGTCACTGAAGCTTTCTTT.

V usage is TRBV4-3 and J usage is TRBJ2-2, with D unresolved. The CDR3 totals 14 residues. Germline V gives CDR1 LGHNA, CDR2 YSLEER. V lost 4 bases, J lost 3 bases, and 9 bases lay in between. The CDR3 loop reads CASSPNGDTGELFF. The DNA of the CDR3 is TGCGCCAGCAGCCCCAATGGGGACACCGGGGAGCTGTTTTTT.

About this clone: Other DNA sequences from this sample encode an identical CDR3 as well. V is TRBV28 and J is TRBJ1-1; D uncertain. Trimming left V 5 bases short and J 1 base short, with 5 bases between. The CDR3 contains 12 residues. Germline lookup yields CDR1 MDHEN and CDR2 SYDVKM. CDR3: CASSEENTEAFF. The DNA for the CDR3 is TGTGCCAGCAGTGAGGAGAACACTGAAGCTTTCTTT.